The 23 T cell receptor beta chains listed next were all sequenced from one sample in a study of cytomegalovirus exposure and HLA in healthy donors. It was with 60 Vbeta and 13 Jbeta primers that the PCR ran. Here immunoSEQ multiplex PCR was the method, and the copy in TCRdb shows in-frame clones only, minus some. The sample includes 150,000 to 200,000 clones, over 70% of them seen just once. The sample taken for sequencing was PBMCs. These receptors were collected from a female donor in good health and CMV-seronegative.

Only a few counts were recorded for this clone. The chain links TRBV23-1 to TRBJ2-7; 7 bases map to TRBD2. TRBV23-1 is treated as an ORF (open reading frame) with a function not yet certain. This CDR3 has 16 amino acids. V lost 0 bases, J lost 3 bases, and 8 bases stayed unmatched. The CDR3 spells CASSQSEGGSLYEQYF. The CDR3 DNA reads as TGCGCCAGCAGTCAATCGGAGGGAGGGAGCCTCTACGAGCAGTACTTC.

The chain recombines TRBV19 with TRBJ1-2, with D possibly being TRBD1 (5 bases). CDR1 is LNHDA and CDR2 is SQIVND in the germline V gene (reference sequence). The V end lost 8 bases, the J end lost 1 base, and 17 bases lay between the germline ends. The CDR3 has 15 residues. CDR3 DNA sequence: TGTGCCAGTGCCGTTGATCGGGACTTTAACTATGGCTACACCTTC. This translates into CASAVDRDFNYGYTF.

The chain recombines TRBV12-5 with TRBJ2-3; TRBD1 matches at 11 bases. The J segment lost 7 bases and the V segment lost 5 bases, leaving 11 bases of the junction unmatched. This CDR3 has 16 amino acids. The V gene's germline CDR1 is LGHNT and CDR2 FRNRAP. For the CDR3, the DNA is TGTGCTAGTGGTCTCGGAACGGGACAGGGGGGAAATACGCAGTATTTT. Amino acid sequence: CASGLGTGQGGNTQYF.

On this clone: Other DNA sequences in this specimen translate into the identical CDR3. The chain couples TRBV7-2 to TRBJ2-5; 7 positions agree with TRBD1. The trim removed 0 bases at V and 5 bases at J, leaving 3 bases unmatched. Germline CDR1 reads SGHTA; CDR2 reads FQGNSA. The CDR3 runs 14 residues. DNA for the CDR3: TGTGCCAGCAGCTTAGCAGGGGGCGGGGAGACCCAGTACTTC. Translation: CASSLAGGGETQYF. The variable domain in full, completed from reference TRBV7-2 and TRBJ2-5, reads GAGVSQSPSNKVTEKGKDVELRCDPISGHTALYWYRQSLGQGLEFLIYFQGNSAPDKSGLPSDRFSAERTGGSVSTLTIQRTQQEDSAVYLCASSLAGGGETQYFGPGTRLLVL.

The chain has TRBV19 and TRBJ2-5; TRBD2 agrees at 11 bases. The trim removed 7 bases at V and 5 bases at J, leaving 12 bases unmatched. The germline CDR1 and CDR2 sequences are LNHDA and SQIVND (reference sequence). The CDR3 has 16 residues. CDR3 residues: CASNGGTSGSGETQYF. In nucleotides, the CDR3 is TGTGCCAGTAACGGGGGAACTAGCGGGAGCGGTGAGACCCAGTACTTC.

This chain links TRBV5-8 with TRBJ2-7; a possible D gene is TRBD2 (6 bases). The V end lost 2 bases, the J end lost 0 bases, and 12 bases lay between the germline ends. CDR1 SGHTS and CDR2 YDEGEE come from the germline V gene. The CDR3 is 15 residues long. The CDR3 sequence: CASSFSGQGSYEQYF. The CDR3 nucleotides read TGTGCCAGCAGCTTTAGCGGCCAGGGCTCCTACGAGCAGTACTTC. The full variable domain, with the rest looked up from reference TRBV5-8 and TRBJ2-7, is EAGVTQSPTHLIKTRGQQATLRCSPISGHTSVYWYQQALGLGLQFLLWYDEGEERNRGNFPPRFSGRQFPNYSSELNVNALELEDSALYLCASSFSGQGSYEQYFGPGTRLTVT.

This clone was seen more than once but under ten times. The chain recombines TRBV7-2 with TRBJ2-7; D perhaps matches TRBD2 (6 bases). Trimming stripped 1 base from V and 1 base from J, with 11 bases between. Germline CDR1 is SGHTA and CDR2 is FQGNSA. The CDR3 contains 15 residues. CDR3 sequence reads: CASSLVGGTSYEQYF. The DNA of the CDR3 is TGTGCCAGCAGCTTAGTGGGCGGGACTTCCTACGAGCAGTACTTC.

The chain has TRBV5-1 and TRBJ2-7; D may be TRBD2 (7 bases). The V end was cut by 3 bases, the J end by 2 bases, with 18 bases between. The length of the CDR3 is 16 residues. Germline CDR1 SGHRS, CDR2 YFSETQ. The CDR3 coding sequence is TGCGCCAGCAGCTATCGTCGGGGGCGGGAGACCTACGAGCAGTACTTC. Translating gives CASSYRRGRETYEQYF.

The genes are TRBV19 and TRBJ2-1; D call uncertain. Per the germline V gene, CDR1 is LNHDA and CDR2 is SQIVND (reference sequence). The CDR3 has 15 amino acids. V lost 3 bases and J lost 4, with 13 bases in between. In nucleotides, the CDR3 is TGTGCCAGTAGTATGACTCCACCCGAATACAATGAGCAGTTCTTC. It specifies CASSMTPPEYNEQFF. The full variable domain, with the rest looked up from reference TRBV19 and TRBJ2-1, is DGGITQSPKYLFRKEGQNVTLSCEQNLNHDAMYWYRQDPGQGLRLIYYSQIVNDFQKGDIAEGYSVSREKKESFPLTVTSAQKNPTAFYLCASSMTPPEYNEQFFGPGTRLTVL.

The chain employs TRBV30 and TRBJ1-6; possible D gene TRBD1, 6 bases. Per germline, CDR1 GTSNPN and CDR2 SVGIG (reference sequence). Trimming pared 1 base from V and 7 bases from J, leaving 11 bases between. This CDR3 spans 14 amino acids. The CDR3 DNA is TGTGCCTGGAGTGCCGGGACACCCAATTCACCCCTCCACTTT. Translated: CAWSAGTPNSPLHF.

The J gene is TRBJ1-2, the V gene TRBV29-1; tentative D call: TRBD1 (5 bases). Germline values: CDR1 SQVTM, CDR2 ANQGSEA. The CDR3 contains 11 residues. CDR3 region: CSGEDSYGYTF. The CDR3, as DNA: TGCAGTGGGGAAGACAGCTATGGCTACACCTTC.

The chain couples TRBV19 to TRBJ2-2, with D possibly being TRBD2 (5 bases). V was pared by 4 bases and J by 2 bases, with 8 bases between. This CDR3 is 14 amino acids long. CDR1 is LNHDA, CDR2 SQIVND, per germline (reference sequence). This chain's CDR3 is CASSRRSNTGELFF. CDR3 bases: TGTGCCAGTAGTAGGAGGAGTAACACCGGGGAGCTGTTTTTT.

The CDR3 DNA sequence: TGTGCCAGCAGGGTACCAGGGGAGGGGAATCAGCCCCAGCATTTT. Its protein product is CASRVPGEGNQPQHF. The V gene is TRBV7-2, the J gene TRBJ1-5, with D perhaps TRBD1 (6 bases). Trimming took 6 bases from V and 4 from J, leaving 16 bases between them. Germline assignment: CDR1 SGHTA and CDR2 FQGNSA. The CDR3 covers 15 residues.

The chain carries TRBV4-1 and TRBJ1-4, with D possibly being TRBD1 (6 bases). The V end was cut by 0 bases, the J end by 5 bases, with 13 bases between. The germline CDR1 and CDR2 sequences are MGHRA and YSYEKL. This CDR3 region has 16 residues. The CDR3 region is CASSQDDGGPNEKLFF. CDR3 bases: TGCGCCAGCAGCCAAGATGACGGGGGGCCAAATGAAAAACTGTTTTTT.

The CDR3 region has the DNA TGTGCCAGCAGGGATCCGGGGGTTGGAGATACGCAGTATTTT. Its protein is CASRDPGVGDTQYF. V gene TRBV6-5 combines with J gene TRBJ2-3; D is perhaps TRBD2 (6 bases). Germline CDR1 MNHEY, CDR2 SVGAGI. V was shortened by 6 bases and J by 5 bases, with 15 bases between the two germline ends. The CDR3 extends over 14 amino acids.

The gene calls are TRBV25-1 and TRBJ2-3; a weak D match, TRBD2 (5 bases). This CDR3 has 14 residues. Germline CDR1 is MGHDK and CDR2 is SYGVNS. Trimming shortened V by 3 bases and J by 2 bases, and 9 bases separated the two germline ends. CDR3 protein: CASSDWGATDTQYF. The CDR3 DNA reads TGTGCCAGCAGTGACTGGGGAGCCACAGATACGCAGTATTTT.

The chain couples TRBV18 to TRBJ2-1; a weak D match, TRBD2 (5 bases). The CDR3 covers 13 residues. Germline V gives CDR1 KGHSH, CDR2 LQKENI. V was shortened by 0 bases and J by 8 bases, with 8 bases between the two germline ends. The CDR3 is CASSPPGVDEQFF. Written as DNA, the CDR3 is TGTGCCAGCTCACCACCCGGGGTTGATGAGCAGTTCTTC.

CDR3 DNA sequence: TGTGCCAGCAGTCAAACAGGAGGGACTAGTAGTTACGAGCAGTACTTC. Its translation is CASSQTGGTSSYEQYF. The V and J genes are TRBV7-3 and TRBJ2-7, with 8 positions matching TRBD2. The CDR3 totals 16 residues. Germline V CDR1 and CDR2: SGHTA, FQGTGA. Trimming cost V 6 bases and J 4 bases; bases outside gene matches: 14. Using reference TRBV7-3 and TRBJ2-7 for the parts outside the CDR3, the full variable domain is GAGVSQTPSNKVTEKGKYVELRCDPISGHTALYWYRQSLGQGPEFLIYFQGTGAADDSGLPNDRFFAVRPEGSVSTLKIQRTERGDSAVYLCASSQTGGTSSYEQYFGPGTRLTVT.

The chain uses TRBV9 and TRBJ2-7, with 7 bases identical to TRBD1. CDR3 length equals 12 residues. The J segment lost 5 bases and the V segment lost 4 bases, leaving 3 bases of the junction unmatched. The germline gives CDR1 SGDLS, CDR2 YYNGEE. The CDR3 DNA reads TGTGCCAGCAGCCCCACAGGGGACGAGCAGTACTTC. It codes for CASSPTGDEQYF. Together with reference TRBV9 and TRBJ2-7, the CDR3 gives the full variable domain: DSGVTQTPKHLITATGQRVTLRCSPRSGDLSVYWYQQSLDQGLQFLIQYYNGEERAKGNILERFSAQQFPDLHSELNLSSLELGDSALYFCASSPTGDEQYFGPGTRLTVT.

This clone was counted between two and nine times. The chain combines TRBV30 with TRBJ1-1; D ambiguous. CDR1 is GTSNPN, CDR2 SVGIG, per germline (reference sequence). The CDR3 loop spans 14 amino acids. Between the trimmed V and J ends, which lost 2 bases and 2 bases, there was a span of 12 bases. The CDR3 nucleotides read TGTGCCTGGAGTCTGCGATCAATTAACACTGAAGCTTTCTTT. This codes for CAWSLRSINTEAFF.

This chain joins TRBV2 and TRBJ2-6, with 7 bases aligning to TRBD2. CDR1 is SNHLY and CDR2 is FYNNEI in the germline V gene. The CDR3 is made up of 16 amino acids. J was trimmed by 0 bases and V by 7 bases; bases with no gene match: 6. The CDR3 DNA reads TGTGCCAGCACCGGGAGGAGGGGCTCTGGGGCCAACGTCCTGACTTTC. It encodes CASTGRRGSGANVLTF. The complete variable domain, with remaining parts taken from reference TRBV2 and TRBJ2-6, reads EPEVTQTPSHQVTQMGQEVILRCVPISNHLYFYWYRQILGQKVEFLVSFYNNEISEKSEIFDDQFSVERPDGSNFTLKIRSTKLEDSAMYFCASTGRRGSGANVLTFGAGSRLTVL.

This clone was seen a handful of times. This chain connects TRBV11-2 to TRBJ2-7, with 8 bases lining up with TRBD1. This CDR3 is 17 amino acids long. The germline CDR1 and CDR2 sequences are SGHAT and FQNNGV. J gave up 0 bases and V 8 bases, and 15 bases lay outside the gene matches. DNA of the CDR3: TGTGCCAGCCGAACCTACCAGGGGGCGCGGGGCTCCTACGAGCAGTACTTC. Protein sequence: CASRTYQGARGSYEQYF.

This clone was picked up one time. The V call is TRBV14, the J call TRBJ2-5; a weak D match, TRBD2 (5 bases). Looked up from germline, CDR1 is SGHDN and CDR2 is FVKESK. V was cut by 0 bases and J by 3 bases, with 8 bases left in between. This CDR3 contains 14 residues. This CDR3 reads CASSQERTEETQYF. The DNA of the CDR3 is TGTGCCAGCAGCCAAGAGCGGACTGAAGAGACCCAGTACTTC. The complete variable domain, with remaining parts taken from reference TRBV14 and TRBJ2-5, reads EAGVTQFPSHSVIEKGQTVTLRCDPISGHDNLYWYRRVMGKEIKFLLHFVKESKQDESGMPNNRFLAERTGGTYSTLKVQPAELEDSGVYFCASSQERTEETQYFGPGTRLLVL.